This T cell receptor (beta chain) came from a study of vaccination and CD4 T cells after COVID-19. CDR3 length equals 11 residues. For this clonotype: What it recognizes is unknown.

Treatment given: roughly ten-day PBMC culture with coronavirus spike peptide pools or control peptides (ViraFEST assay). ViraFEST used peptide pools to expand antigen-specific T cells and subsequently sequenced their TCRs. Each well held approximately 2 million PBMCs in IL-2 (10 IU/ml) medium with around 9.4 ug/ml peptide pools. Cultured CD4+ T cells had their DNA profiled by the Oncomine TCR Beta short-read assay. TCRdb called the PCR reads again in MiXCR, with one record for every CDR3 protein. The table lists approximately 12,000 distinct CDR3 sequences, 76% of them singletons. The sequenced material came from CD4+ T cells from blood, cultured in vitro. This TCR was recovered from a human donor who had recovered from COVID-19. The chain carries TRBV21-1 and TRBJ1-1; the DNA was not compared with TRBD1, the D call given in the table. TRBV21-1 is flagged as a pseudogene. The CDR3 region has the DNA TGTGCCAGCGCGGGGGAGACTGAAGCTTTCTTT. It encodes CASAGETEAFF.